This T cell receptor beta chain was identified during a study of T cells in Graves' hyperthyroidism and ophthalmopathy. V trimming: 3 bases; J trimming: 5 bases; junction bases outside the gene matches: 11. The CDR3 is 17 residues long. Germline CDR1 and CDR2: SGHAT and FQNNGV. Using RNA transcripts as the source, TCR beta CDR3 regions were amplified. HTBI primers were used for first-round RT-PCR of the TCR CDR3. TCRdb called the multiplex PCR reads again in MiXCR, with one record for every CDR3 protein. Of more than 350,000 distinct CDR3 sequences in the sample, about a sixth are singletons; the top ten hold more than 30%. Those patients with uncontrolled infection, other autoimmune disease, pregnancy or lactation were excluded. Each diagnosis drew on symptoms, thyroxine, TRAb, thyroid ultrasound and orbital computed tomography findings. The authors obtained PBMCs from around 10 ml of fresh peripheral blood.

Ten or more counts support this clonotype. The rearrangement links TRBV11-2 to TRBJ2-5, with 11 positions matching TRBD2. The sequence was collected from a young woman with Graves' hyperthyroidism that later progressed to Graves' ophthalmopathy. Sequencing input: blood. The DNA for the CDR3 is TGTGCCAGCAGCTTTACTAGCGGGGGCCTCCCGGGGGAGACCCAGTACTTC. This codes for CASSFTSGGLPGETQYF.